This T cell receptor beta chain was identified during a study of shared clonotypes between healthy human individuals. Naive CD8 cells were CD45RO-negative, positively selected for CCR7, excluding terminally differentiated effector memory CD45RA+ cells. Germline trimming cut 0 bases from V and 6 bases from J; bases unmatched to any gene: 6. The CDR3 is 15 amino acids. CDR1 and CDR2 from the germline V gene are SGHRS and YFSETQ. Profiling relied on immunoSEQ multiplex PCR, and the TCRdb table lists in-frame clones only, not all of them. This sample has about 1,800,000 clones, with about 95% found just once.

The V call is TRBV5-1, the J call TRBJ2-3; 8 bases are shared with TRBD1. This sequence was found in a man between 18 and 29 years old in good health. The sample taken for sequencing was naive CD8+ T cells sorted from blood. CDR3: CASSLGTGQWDTQYF. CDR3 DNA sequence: TGCGCCAGCAGCTTGGGGACAGGGCAATGGGATACGCAGTATTTT. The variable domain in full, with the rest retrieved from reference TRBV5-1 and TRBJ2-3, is KAGVTQTPRYLIKTRGQQVTLSCSPISGHRSVSWYQQTPGQGLQFLFEYFSETQRNKGNFPGRFSGRQFSNSRSEMNVSTLELGDSALYLCASSLGTGQWDTQYFGPGTRLTVL.